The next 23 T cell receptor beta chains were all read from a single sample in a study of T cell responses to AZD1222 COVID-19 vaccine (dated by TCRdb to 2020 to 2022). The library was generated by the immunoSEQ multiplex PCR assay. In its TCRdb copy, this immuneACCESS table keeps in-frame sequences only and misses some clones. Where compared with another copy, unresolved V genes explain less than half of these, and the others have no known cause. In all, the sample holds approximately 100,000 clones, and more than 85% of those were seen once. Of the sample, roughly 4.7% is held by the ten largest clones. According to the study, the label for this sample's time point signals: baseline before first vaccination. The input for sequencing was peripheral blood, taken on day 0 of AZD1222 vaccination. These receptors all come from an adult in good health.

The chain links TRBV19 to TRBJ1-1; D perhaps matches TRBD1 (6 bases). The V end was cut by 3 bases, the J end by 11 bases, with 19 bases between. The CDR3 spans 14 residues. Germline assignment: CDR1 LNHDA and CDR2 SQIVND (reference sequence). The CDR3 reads CASSIMGGDLFAFF. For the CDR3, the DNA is TGTGCCAGTAGTATTATGGGGGGCGATCTGTTTGCTTTCTTT.

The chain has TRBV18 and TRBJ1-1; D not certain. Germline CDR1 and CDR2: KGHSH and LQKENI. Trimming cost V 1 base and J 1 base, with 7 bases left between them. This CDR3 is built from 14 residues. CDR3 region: CASSPLDKNTEAFF. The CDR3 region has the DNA TGTGCCAGCTCACCACTCGACAAGAACACTGAAGCTTTCTTT. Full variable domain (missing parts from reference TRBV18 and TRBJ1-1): NAGVMQNPRHLVRRRGQEARLRCSPMKGHSHVYWYRQLPEEGLKFMVYLQKENIIDESGMPKERFSAEFPKEGPSILRIQQVVRGDSAAYFCASSPLDKNTEAFFGQGTRLTVV.

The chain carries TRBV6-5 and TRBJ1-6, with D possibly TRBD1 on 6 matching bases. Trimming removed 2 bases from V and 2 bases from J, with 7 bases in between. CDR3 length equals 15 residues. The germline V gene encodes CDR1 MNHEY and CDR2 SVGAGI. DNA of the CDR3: TGTGCCAGCAGTTACGGGGGCGCCTATAATTCACCCCTCCACTTT. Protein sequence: CASSYGGAYNSPLHF.

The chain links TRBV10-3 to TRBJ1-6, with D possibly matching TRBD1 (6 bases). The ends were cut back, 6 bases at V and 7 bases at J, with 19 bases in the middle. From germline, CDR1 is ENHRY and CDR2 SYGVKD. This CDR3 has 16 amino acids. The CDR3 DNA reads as TGTGCCATCAGGGGGGGGCAGAATACTGCCAATTCACCCCTCCACTTT. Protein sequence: CAIRGGQNTANSPLHF.

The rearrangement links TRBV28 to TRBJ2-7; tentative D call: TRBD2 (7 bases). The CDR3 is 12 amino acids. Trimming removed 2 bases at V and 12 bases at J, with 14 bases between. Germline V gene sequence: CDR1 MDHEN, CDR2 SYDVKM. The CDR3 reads CASSLGGAKVYF. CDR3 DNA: TGTGCCAGCAGTTTAGGGGGGGCGAAAGTGTACTTC.

In nucleotides, the CDR3 is TGTGCCAGCAGTTACTCGGGCCCTACAGATACGCAGTATTTT. It is translated as CASSYSGPTDTQYF. The chain recombines TRBV6-2 or TRBV6-3 with TRBJ2-3; D gene uncertain. There are 14 residues in the CDR3. The V and J ends lost 0 bases and 3 bases respectively, with 7 bases between them. Germline V lookup: CDR1 MNHEY, CDR2 SVGEGT.

CDR3 protein: CATSDPDRVDEQYF. In DNA, the CDR3 is TGTGCCACCAGTGACCCCGACAGGGTGGACGAGCAGTACTTC. The gene calls are TRBV24-1 and TRBJ2-7; 7 nucleotides align to TRBD1. The CDR3 is made up of 14 amino acids. Germline V CDR1 and CDR2: KGHDR, SFDVKD. The junction had 7 bases not matched to a gene; V was cut back by 4 bases and J by 5 bases.

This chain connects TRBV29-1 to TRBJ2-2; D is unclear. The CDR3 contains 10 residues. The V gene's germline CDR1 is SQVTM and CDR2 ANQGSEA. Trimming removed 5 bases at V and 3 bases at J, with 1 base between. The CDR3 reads CSVHTGELFF. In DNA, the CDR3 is TGCAGCGTTCACACCGGGGAGCTGTTTTTT.

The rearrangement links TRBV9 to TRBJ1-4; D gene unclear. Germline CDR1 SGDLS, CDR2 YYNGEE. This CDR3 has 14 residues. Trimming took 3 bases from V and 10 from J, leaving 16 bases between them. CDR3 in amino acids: CASSADTNGVKLFF. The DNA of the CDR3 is TGTGCCAGCAGCGCGGATACCAACGGGGTAAAACTGTTTTTT.

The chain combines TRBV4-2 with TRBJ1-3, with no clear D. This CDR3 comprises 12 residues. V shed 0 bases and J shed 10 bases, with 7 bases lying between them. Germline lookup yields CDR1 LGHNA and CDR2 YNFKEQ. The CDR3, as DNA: TGTGCCAGCAGCCAAGAAGGGCCGACCATATATTTT. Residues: CASSQEGPTIYF.

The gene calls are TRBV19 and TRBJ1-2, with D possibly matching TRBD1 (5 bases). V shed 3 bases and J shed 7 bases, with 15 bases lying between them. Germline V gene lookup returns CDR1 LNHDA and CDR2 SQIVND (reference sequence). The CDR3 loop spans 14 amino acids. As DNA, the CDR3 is TGTGCCAGTAGTATGGGGCAGAGTTCGGGTGGCTACACCTTC. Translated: CASSMGQSSGGYTF.

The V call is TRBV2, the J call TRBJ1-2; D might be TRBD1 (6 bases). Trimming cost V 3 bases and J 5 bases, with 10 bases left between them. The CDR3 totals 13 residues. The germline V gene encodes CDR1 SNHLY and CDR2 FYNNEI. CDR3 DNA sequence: TGTGCCAGCAGTGAGACAGGCCCGTATGGCTACACCTTC. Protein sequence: CASSETGPYGYTF.

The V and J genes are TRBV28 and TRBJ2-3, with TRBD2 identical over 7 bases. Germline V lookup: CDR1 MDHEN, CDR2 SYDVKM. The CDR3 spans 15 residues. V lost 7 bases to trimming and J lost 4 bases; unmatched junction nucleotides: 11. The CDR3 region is CASTALGGVADTQYF. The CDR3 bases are TGTGCCAGCACCGCCTTGGGGGGGGTAGCAGATACGCAGTATTTT.

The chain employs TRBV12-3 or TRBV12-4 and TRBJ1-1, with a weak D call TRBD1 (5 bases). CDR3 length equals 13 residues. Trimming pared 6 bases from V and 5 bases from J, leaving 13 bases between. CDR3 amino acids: CASSTTGGTEAFF. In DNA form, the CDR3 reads TGTGCCAGCAGCACTACGGGGGGGACTGAAGCTTTCTTT.

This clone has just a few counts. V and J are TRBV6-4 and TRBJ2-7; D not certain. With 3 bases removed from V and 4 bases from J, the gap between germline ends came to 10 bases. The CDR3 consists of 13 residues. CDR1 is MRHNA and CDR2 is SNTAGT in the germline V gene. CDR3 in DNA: TGTGCCAGCAGTGAAGTTGTGGGGTACGAGCAGTACTTC. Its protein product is CASSEVVGYEQYF.

The CDR3 bases are TGTGCCAGCACCCGACGGACAGAAGAGACCCAGTACTTC. It translates to CASTRRTEETQYF. The V call is TRBV6-5, the J call TRBJ2-5, with D possibly matching TRBD1 (6 bases). Trimming stripped 7 bases from V and 3 bases from J, with 12 bases between. The CDR3 is made up of 13 amino acids. CDR1 is MNHEY, CDR2 SVGAGI, per germline.

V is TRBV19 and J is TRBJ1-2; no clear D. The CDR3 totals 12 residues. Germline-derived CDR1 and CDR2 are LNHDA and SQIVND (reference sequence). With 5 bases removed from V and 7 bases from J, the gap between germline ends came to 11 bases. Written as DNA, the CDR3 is TGTGCCAGTAGTCCCATCAAGGGTGGCTACACCTTC. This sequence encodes CASSPIKGGYTF.

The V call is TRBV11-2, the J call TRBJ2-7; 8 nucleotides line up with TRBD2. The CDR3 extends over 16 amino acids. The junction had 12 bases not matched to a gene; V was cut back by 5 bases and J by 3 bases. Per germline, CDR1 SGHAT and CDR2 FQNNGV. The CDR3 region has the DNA TGTGCCAGCAGCCACCTCGGACTAGCAGAATACTACGAGCAGTACTTC. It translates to CASSHLGLAEYYEQYF.

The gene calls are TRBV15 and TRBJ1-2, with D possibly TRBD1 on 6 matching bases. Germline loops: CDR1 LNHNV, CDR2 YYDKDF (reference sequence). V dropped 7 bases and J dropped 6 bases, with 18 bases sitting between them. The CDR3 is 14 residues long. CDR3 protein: CATNPLAGAHGYTF. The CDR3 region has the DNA TGTGCCACCAACCCTCTGGCAGGGGCACATGGCTACACCTTC. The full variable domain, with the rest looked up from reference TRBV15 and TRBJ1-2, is DAMVIQNPRYQVTQFGKPVTLSCSQTLNHNVMYWYQQKSSQAPKLLFHYYDKDFNNEADTPDNFQSRRPNTSFCFLDIRSPGLGDTAMYLCATNPLAGAHGYTFGSGTRLTVV.

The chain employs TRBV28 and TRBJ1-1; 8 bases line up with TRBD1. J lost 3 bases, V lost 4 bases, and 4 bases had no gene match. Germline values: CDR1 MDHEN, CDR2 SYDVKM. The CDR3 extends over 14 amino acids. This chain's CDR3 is CASSSTGGYTEAFF. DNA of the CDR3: TGTGCCAGCAGTTCAACAGGGGGATACACTGAAGCTTTCTTT.

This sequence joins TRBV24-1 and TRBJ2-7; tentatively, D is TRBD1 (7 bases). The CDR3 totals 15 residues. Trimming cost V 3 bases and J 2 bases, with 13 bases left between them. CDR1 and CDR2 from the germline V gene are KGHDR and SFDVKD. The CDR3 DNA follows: TGTGCCACCAGTGATCCTCAGGGGGGAGCCTACGAGCAGTACTTC. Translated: CATSDPQGGAYEQYF.

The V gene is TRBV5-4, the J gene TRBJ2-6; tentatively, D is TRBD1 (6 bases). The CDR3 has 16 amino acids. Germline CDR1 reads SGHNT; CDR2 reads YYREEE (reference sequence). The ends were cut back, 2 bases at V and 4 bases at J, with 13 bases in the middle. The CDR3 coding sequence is TGTGCCAGCAGCTTTGGACAGAACTTGGGGGCCAACGTCCTGACTTTC. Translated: CASSFGQNLGANVLTF.

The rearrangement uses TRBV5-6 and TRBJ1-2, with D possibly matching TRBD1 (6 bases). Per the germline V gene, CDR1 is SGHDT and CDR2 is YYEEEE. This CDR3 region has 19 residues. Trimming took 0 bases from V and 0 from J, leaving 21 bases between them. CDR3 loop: CASSLGFKGQLAPNYGYTF. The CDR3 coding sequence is TGTGCCAGCAGCTTGGGGTTTAAGGGACAACTCGCCCCTAACTATGGCTACACCTTC.